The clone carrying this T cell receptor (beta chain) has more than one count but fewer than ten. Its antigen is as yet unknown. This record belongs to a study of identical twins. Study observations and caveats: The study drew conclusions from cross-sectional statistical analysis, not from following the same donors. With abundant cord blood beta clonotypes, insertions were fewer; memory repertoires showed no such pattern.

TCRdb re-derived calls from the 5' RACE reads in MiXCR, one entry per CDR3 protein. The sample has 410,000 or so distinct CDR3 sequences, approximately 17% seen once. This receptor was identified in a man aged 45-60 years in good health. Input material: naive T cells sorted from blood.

The CDR3 DNA reads as TGTGCCAGCAGGAAAAGGGGATCTCAGCCCCAGCATTTT. Translating gives CASRKRGSQPQHF. This chain uses TRBV6-2 or TRBV6-3 with TRBJ1-5; tentative D call: TRBD1 (5 bases). The CDR3 is made up of 13 amino acids. The V end was cut by 6 bases, the J end by 6 bases, with 12 bases between. CDR1 is MNHEY and CDR2 is SVGEGT in the germline V gene.